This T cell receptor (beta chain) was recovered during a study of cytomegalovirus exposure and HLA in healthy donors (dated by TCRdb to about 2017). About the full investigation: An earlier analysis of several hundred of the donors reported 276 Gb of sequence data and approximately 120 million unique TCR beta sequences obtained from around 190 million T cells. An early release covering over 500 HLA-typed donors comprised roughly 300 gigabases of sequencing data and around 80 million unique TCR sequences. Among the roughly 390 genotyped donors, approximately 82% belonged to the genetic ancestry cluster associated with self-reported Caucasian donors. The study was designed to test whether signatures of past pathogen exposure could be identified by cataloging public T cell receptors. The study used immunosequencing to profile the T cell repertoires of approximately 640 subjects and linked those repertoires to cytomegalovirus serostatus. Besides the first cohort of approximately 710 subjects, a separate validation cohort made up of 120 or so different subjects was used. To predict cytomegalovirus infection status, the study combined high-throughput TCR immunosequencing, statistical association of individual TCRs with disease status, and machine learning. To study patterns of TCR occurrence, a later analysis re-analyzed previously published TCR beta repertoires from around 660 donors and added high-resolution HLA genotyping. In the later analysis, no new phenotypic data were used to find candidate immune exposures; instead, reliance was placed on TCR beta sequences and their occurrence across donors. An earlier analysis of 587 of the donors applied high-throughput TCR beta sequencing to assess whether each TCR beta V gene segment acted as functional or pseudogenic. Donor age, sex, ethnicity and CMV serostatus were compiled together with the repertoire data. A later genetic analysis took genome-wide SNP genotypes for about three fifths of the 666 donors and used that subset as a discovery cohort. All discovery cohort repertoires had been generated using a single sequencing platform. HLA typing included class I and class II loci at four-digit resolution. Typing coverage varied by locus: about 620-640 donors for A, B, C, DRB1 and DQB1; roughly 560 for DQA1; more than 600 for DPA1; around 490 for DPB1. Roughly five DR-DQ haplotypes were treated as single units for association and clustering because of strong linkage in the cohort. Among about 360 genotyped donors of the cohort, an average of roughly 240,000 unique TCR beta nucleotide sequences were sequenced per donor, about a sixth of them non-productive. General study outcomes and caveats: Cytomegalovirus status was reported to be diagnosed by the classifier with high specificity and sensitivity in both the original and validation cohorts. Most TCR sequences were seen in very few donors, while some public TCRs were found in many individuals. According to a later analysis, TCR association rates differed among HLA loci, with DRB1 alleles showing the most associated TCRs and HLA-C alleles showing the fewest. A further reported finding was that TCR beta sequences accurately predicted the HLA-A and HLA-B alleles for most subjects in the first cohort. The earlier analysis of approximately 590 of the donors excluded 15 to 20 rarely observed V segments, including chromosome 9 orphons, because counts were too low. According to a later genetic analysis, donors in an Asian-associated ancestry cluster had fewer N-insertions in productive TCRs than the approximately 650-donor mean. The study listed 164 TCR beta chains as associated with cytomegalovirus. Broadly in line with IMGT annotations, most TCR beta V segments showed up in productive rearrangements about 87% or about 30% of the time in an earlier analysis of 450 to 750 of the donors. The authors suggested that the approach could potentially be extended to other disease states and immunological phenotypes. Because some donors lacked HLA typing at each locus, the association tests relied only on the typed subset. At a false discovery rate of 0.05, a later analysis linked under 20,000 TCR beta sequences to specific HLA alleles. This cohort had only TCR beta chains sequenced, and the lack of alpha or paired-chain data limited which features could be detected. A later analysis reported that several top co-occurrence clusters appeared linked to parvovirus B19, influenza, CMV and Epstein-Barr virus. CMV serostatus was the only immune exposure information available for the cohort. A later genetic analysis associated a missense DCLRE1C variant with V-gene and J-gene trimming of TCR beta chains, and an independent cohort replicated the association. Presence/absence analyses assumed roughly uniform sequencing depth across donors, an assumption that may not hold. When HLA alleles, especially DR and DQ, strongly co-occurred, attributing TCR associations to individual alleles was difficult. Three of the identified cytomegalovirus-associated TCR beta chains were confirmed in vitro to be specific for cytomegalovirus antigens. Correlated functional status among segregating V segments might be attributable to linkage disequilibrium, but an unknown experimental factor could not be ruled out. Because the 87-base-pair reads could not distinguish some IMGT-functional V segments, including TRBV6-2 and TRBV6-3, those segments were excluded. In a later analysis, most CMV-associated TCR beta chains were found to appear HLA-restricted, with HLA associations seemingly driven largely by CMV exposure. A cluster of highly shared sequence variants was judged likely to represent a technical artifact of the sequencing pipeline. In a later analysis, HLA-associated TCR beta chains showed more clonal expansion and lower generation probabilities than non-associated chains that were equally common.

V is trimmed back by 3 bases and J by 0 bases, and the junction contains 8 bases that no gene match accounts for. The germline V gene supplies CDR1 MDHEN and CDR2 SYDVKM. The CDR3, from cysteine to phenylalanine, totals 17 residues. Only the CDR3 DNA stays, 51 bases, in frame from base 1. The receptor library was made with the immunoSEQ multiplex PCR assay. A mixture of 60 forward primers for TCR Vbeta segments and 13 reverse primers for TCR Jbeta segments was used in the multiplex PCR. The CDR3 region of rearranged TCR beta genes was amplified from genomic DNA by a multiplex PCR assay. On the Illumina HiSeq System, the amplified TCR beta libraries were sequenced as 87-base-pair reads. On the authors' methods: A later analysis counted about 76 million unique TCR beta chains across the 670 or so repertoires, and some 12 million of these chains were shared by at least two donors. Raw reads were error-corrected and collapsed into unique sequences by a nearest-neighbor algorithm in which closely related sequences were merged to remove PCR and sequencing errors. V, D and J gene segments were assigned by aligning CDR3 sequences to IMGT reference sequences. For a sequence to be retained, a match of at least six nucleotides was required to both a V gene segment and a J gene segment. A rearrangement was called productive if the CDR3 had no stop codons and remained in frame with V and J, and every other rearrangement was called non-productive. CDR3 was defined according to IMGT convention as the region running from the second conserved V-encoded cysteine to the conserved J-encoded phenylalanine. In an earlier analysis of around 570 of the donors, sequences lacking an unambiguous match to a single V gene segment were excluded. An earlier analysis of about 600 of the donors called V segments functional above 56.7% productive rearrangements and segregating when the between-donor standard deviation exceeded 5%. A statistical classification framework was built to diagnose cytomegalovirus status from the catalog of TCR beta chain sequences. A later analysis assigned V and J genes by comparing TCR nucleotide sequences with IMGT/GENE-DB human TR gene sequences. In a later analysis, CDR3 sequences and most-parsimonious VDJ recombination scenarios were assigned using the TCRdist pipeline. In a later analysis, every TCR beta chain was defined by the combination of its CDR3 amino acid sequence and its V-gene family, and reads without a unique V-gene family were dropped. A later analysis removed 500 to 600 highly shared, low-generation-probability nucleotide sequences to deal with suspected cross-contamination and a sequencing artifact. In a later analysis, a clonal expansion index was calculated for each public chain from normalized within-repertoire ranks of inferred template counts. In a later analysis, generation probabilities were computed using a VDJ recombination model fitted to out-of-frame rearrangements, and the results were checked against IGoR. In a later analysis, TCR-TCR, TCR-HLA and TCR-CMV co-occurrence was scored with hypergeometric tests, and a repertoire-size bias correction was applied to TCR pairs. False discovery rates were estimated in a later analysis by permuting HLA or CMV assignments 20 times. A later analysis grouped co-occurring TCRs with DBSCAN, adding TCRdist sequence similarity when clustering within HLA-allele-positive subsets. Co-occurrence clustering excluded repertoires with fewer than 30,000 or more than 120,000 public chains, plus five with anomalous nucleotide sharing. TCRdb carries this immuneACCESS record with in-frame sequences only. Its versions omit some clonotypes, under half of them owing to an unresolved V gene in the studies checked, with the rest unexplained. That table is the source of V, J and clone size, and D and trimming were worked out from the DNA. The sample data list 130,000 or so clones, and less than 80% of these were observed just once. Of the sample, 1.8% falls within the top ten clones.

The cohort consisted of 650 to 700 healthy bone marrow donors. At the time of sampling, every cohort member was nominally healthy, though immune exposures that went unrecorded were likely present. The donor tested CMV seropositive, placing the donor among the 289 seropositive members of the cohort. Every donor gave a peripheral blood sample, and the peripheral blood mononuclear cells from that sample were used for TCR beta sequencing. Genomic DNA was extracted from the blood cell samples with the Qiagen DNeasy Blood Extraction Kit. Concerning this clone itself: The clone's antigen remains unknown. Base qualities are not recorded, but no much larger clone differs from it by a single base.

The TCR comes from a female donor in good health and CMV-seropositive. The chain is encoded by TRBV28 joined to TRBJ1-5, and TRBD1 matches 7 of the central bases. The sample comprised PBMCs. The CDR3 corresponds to CASSLGGQGGSNQPQHF. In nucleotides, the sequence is TGTGCCAGCAGTTTGGGGGGTCAGGGGGGTAGCAATCAGCCCCAGCATTTT.